The 10 T cell receptor beta chains below all came from one sample that was sequenced in a study of molecular identifiers for immune sequencing clone quantification. TCRdb used MiXCR to reprocess the PCR reads, holding one entry per CDR3 protein. This table has fewer than 350,000 distinct CDR3 sequences, around a fifth appearing once. Material: naive CD8+ T cells from blood, with Jurkat cell RNA spiked in. The subset denotes: FACS-sorted CD8+CD4-CCR7+CD45RA+ naive T cells. The origin of the receptors is a human donor in good health. Some libraries in this study had Jurkat cell RNA spiked in.

This clonotype has at least ten counts. The J gene is TRBJ2-5, the V gene TRBV7-9; D may be TRBD1 (7 bases). The germline CDR1 and CDR2 sequences are SEHNR and FQNEAQ (reference sequence). The V gene lost 5 bases and the J gene lost 2 bases, with 15 bases spanning the gap. The CDR3 is 15 residues long. The CDR3, as DNA: TGTGCCAGCAGCGGGCGGACAGGACTACAAGAGACCCAGTACTTC. Protein: CASSGRTGLQETQYF.

This clonotype was detected many times. The chain uses TRBV28 and TRBJ1-1; D uncertain. Germline V gene sequence: CDR1 MDHEN, CDR2 SYDVKM. Deletions cut 6 bases from V and 10 bases from J, with 12 bases between. The CDR3 loop spans 11 amino acids. This CDR3 reads CASSTIAAAFF. The CDR3, as DNA: TGTGCCAGCAGCACAATCGCCGCAGCTTTCTTT.

As concerns this clonotype: One junction end does not reproduce the germline sequence, and a read error may be involved. V and J are TRBV5-6 and TRBJ1-1; tentative D call: TRBD1 (5 bases). Germline V gives CDR1 SGHDT, CDR2 YYEEEE. CDR3 size: 13 residues. The CDR3 sequence: CAGSFDRVTEAFF. CDR3 coding DNA: TGTGCCGGCAGCTTCGACAGAGTCACTGAAGCTTTCTTT.

There are many counts of this clonotype. A junction end diverges from the germline sequence, so it may reflect a read error. This rearrangement joins TRBV5-3 to TRBJ1-1, with 7 bases aligning to TRBD1. TRBV5-3 is an ORF, and what it does is uncertain. The CDR3 has 16 amino acids. CDR3 in DNA: TGTGCCAGCAGCTTAGGGCCAGGGGGACTGAACACTGAAGCTTTCTTT. Its translation is CASSLGPGGLNTEAFF.

This clonotype was seen a handful of times. V usage is TRBV4-3 and J usage is TRBJ2-7; 9 bases are a match to TRBD1. The CDR3 is 16 amino acids. Germline V gene data show CDR1 as LGHNA and CDR2 as YSLEER. Trimming at V came to 1 base and at J to 4 bases, leaving 8 bases not matched to a gene. The CDR3 DNA sequence: TGCGCCAGCAGCCAAGGTTCGACAGGGGGATCGTACGAGCAGTACTTC. The encoded protein is CASSQGSTGGSYEQYF.

This clonotype was recorded a few times. The chain combines TRBV27 with TRBJ2-5, with D tentatively TRBD2 (6 bases). Trimming removed 5 bases from V and 5 bases from J, with 21 bases in between. The CDR3 is made up of 16 amino acids. Germline CDR1 reads MNHEY; CDR2 reads SMNVEV (reference sequence). The CDR3 coding sequence is TGTGCCAGCAGTCTCCTATCCGGGGGTAGCGTGGAGACCCAGTACTTC. This sequence encodes CASSLLSGGSVETQYF.

In its sample, this clonotype was seen a few times. The genes are TRBV3-1 and TRBJ2-2; no clear D. V gave up 0 bases and J gave up 4 bases, with 21 bases separating them. The germline V gene has CDR1 LGHDT and CDR2 YNNKEL (reference sequence). The CDR3 has 19 amino acids. DNA for the CDR3: TGTGCCAGCAGCCAAGATGCACTGCGTAAGCCCCGGCGCACCGGGGAGCTGTTTTTT. It specifies CASSQDALRKPRRTGELFF.

This clonotype came up many times. J is TRBJ1-2 and V is TRBV6-5; 8 nucleotides agree with TRBD1. Germline V CDR1 and CDR2: MNHEY, SVGAGI. After removal of 8 bases from V and 2 bases from J, the junction contained 4 bases not matched to a gene. The CDR3 runs to 13 residues. This CDR3 is CASAGGANYGYTF. In nucleotides, the CDR3 is TGTGCCAGCGCAGGGGGCGCCAACTATGGCTACACCTTC.

This clonotype was seen ten or more times. The genes are TRBV7-9 and TRBJ1-5; possibly TRBD1 for D (6 bases). Germline values: CDR1 SEHNR, CDR2 FQNEAQ (reference sequence). The CDR3 loop spans 17 amino acids. V was trimmed by 1 base and J by 4 bases, leaving 17 bases between them. CDR3 residues: CASSLEGGLQTNQPQHF. The CDR3 coding sequence is TGTGCCAGCAGCTTAGAGGGGGGCCTGCAAACAAATCAGCCCCAGCATTTT.

There are many counts of this clonotype. The rearrangement uses TRBV12-3 or TRBV12-4 and TRBJ2-7; D remains unclear. Trimming pared 5 bases from V and 2 bases from J, leaving 25 bases between. The CDR3 runs 18 residues. CDR3 sequence reads: CASSAQTPAAALAYEQYF. Here the CDR3 DNA reads TGTGCCAGCAGTGCCCAAACCCCCGCGGCCGCTCTGGCCTACGAGCAGTACTTC.